The entry that follows covers one T cell receptor (beta chain) sequence. What it binds is not known. This specimen comes from a study of cytomegalovirus exposure and HLA in healthy donors. Findings and caveats of the study: Analysis performed later showed TCR beta chains linked to HLA being more clonally expanded than equally common others.

The CDR3 has 14 amino acids. After removal of 3 bases from V and 4 bases from J, the junction contained 3 bases not matched to a gene. Germline lookup yields CDR1 SEHNR and CDR2 FQNEAQ (reference sequence). PCR amplification relied on 60 Vbeta primers (plus 13 Jbeta primers). The table came from immunoSEQ multiplex PCR; TCRdb's copy has only in-frame clones and leaves some out. This table holds 130,000 to 150,000 clones, about 86% found once. The chain joins TRBV7-9 to TRBJ1-1, with TRBD1 identical over 9 bases. This clonotype originated in a man between 40 and 49 years old in good health and CMV-seropositive. The sample taken for sequencing was PBMCs. This CDR3 is CASSLGQGPTEAFF. DNA for the CDR3: TGTGCCAGCAGCTTGGGACAGGGCCCCACTGAAGCTTTCTTT. Variable domain in full (rest from reference TRBV7-9 and TRBJ1-1): DTGVSQNPRHKITKRGQNVTFRCDPISEHNRLYWYRQTLGQGPEFLTYFQNEAQLEKSRLLSDRFSAERPKGSFSTLEIQRTEQGDSAMYLCASSLGQGPTEAFFGQGTRLTVV.